This TCR beta chain emerged from a study of blood T cell repertoires in COVID-19. The assay was immunoSEQ multiplex PCR, and TCRdb's table has in-frame clones only and misses some. This table has 150,000 to 200,000 clones, 85% appearing once. The table lists this clone with a few counts. Sequencing input: peripheral blood. This sequence originates from a human donor with acute or convalescent COVID-19. The donor label of this sample is uncertain.

Here the CDR3 reads CASSLHPGGTEAFF. The CDR3 region has the DNA TGTGCCAGCAGTCTACACCCGGGGGGGACTGAAGCTTTCTTT. The chain joins TRBV6-5 to TRBJ1-1; weak D call: TRBD1 (5 bases). The germline CDR1 and CDR2 sequences are MNHEY and SVGAGI. This CDR3 region has 14 residues. V was cut by 5 bases and J by 5 bases, with 15 bases left in between.